The 4 T cell receptor beta chains in this list originate from one sample, sequenced in a study of blood T cell repertoires in COVID-19. Sequencing was performed with immunoSEQ multiplex PCR; in TCRdb, only in-frame clones are kept and a portion is missing. The sample has around 140,000 clones; 88% are singletons. Specimen: peripheral blood. The receptor set was obtained from a human donor with COVID-19, enrolled during active disease. The donor label of this sample is uncertain.

V gene TRBV5-1 combines with J gene TRBJ2-5; D is unresolved. V gave up 0 bases and J gave up 4 bases, with 10 bases separating them. The CDR3 contains 14 residues. Germline CDR1 is SGHRS and CDR2 is YFSETQ. CDR3 amino acids: CASSLGQEGETQYF. DNA of the CDR3: TGCGCCAGCAGCTTGGGGCAGGAAGGAGAGACCCAGTACTTC.

The CDR3 DNA reads TGTGCCAGCAGCCCATTAACAGCGGAAAACACTGAAGCTTTCTTT. Translating gives CASSPLTAENTEAFF. The chain carries TRBV11-2 and TRBJ1-1; D remains unclear. Trimming left V 5 bases short and J 2 bases short, with 15 bases between. CDR3 length: 15 residues. Germline lookup yields CDR1 SGHAT and CDR2 FQNNGV.

This chain connects TRBV25-1 to TRBJ1-2; D remains ambiguous. This CDR3 has 15 residues. Trimming took off 1 base at V and 3 bases at J, with 12 bases between the two ends. Per germline, CDR1 MGHDK and CDR2 SYGVNS. The CDR3 DNA follows: TGTGCCAGCAGTGAATCCCGAGGGATAGACTATGGCTACACCTTC. Protein product: CASSESRGIDYGYTF.

The chain is built from TRBV3-1 (or the pseudogene TRBV3-2) and TRBJ2-3; 8 positions match TRBD2. J was trimmed by 1 base and V by 4 bases; bases with no gene match: 13. This CDR3 comprises 18 residues. Germline assignment: CDR1 LGHDT and CDR2 YNNKEL (reference sequence). Written as DNA, the CDR3 is TGTGCCAGCAGCCGGATGGTAGCGGGGACAACGGGCACAGATACGCAGTATTTT. Its translation is CASSRMVAGTTGTDTQYF.